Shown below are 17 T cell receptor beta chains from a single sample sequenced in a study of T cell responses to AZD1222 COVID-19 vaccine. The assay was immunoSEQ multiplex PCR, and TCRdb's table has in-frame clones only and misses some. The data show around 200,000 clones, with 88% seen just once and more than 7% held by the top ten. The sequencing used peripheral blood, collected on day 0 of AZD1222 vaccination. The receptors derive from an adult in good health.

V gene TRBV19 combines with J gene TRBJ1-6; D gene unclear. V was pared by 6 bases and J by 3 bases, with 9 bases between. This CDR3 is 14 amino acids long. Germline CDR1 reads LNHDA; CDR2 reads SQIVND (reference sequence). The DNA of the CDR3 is TGTGCCAGTAGAGTCAGGAACTATAATTCACCCCTCCACTTT. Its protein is CASRVRNYNSPLHF. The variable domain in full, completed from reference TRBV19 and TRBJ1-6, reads DGGITQSPKYLFRKEGQNVTLSCEQNLNHDAMYWYRQDPGQGLRLIYYSQIVNDFQKGDIAEGYSVSREKKESFPLTVTSAQKNPTAFYLCASRVRNYNSPLHFGNGTRLTVT.

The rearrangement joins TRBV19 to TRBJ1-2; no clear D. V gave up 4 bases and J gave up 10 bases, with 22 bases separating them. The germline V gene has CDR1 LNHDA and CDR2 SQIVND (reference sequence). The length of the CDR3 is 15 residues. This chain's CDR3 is CASSRSSLGPMAYTF. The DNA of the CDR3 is TGTGCCAGTAGTAGGTCCTCCCTGGGCCCTATGGCCTACACCTTC.

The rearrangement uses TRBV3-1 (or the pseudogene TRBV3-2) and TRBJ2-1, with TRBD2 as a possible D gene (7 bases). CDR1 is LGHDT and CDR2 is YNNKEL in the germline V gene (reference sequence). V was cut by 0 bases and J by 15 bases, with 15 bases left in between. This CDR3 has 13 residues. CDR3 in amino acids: CASSQDVGGGRFF. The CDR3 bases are TGTGCCAGCAGCCAAGATGTGGGAGGGGGTAGGTTCTTC.

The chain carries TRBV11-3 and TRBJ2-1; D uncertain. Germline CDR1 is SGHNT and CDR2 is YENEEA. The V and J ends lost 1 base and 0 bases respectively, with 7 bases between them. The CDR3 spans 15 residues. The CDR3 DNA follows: TGTGCCAGCAGCTTAGGGCCTAGCTCCTACAATGAGCAGTTCTTC. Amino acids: CASSLGPSSYNEQFF.

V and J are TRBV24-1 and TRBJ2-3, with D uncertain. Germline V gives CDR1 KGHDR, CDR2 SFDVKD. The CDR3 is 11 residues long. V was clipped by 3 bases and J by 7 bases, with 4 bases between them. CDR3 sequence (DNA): TGTGCCACCAGTGATGCGAATACGCAGTATTTT. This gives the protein CATSDANTQYF.

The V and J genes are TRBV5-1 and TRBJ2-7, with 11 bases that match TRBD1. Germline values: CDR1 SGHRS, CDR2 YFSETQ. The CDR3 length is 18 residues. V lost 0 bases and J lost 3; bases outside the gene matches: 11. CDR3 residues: CASSLGRTSGTGGYEQYF. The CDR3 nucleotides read TGCGCCAGCAGCTTGGGCCGAACGTCCGGGACAGGGGGCTACGAGCAGTACTTC.

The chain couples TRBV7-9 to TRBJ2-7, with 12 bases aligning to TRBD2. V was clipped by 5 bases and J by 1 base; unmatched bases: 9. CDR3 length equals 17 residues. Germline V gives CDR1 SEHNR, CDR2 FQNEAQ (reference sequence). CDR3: CASSQTSGGRPSYEQYF. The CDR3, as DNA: TGTGCCAGCAGCCAGACTAGCGGGGGCCGTCCTTCCTACGAGCAGTACTTC.

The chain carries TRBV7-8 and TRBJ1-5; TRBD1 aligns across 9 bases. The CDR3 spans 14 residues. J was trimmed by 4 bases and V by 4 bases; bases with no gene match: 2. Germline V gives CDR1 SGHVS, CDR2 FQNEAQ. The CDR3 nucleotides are TGTGCCAGCAGCTATGGGACAGGGAATCAGCCCCAGCATTTT. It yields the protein CASSYGTGNQPQHF.

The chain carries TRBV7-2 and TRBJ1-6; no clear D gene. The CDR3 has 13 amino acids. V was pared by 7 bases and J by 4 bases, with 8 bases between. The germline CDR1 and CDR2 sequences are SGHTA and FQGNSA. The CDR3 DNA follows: TGTGCCAGCAAGGACCCTTATAATTCACCCCTCCACTTT. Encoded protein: CASKDPYNSPLHF.

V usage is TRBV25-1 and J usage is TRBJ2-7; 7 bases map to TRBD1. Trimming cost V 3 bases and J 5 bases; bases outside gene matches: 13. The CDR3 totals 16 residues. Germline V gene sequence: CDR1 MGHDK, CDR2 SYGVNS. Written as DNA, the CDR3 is TGTGCCAGCAGTGATCCGACAGGGCAAGGATTCAACGAGCAGTACTTC. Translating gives CASSDPTGQGFNEQYF.

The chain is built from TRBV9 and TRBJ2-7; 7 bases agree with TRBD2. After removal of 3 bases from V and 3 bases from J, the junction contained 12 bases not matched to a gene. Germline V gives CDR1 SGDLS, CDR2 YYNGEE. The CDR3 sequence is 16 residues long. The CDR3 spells CASSATPQGGIYEQYF. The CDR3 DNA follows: TGTGCCAGCAGCGCCACACCCCAGGGAGGGATCTACGAGCAGTACTTC.

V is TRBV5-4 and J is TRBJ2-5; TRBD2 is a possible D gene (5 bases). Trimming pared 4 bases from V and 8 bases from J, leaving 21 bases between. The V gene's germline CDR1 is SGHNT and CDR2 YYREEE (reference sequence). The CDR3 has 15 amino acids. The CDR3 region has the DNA TGTGCCAGCAGCCCTCGGGAAGCGGCCCCCGGAACCCAGTACTTC. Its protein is CASSPREAAPGTQYF. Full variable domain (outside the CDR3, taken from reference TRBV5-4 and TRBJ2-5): ETGVTQSPTHLIKTRGQQVTLRCSSQSGHNTVSWYQQALGQGPQFIFQYYREEENGRGNFPPRFSGLQFPNYSSELNVNALELDDSALYLCASSPREAAPGTQYFGPGTRLLVL.

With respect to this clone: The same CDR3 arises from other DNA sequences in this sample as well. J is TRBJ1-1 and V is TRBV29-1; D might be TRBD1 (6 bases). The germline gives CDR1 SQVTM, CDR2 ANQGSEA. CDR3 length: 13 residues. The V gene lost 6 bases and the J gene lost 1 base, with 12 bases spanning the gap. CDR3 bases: TGCAGCGTGGGGGCAGGGAGGAACACTGAAGCTTTCTTT. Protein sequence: CSVGAGRNTEAFF.

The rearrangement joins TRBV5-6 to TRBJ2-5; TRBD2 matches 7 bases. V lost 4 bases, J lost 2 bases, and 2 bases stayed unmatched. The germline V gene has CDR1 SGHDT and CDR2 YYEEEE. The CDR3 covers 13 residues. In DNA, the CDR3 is TGTGCCAGCAGCCCTAGCGGACAAGAGACCCAGTACTTC. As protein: CASSPSGQETQYF.

CDR3 loop: CASSEIDEKLFF. The CDR3, as DNA: TGTGCCAGCAGTGAGATTGATGAAAAACTGTTTTTT. This chain joins TRBV2 and TRBJ1-4, with unresolved D. Trimming shortened V by 3 bases and J by 6 bases, and 5 bases separated the two germline ends. The germline gives CDR1 SNHLY, CDR2 FYNNEI. This CDR3 spans 12 amino acids.

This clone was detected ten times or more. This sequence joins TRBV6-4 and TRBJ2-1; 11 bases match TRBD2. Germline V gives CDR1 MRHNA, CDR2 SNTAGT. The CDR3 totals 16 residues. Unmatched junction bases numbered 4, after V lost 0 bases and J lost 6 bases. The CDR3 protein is CASSDSSGGASNEQFF. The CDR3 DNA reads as TGTGCCAGCAGTGACTCTAGCGGGGGGGCAAGCAATGAGCAGTTCTTC.

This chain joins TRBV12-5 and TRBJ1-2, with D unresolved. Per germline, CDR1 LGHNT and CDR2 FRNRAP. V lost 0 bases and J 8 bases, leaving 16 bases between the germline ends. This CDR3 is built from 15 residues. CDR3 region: CASGLVPGLLGGYTF. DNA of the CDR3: TGTGCTAGTGGTTTGGTACCGGGTCTCCTCGGGGGCTACACCTTC.